These 14 T cell receptor beta chains were sequenced from one sample in a study of regulatory T cells in long-lasting Graves disease. Time point indicated: newly diagnosed GD, antithyroid drugs for less than 3 months. Generation of the TCR library employed RNA extracted from PBMCs. Arm-PCR with iRepertoire HTBI primers amplified the CDR3 regions for these TCR beta libraries. Each CDR3 protein gets one entry after TCRdb re-called the multiplex PCR reads with MiXCR. Of hundreds of thousands of distinct CDR3 sequences in the sample, 15% to 20% were seen once. The sample also formed part of further work on T cells in Graves' hyperthyroidism and ophthalmopathy.

Here the sequenced sample was peripheral blood mononuclear cells (PBMCs), taken at new diagnosis, from a patient treated with antithyroid drugs. Receptors originate from a woman aged 25-40 years with Graves disease.

This rearrangement joins TRBV27 to TRBJ1-1; 7 bases map to TRBD1. The junction had 5 bases not matched to a gene; V was cut back by 6 bases and J by 10 bases. This CDR3 spans 11 amino acids. Germline CDR1 and CDR2: MNHEY and SMNVEV (reference sequence). The DNA for the CDR3 is TGTGCCAGCAGCGGGGGGACAGCAGCTTTCTTT. Its translation: CASSGGTAAFF.

The rearrangement uses TRBV29-1 and TRBJ1-1; 9 bases agree with TRBD1. Looked up from germline, CDR1 is SQVTM and CDR2 is ANQGSEA. The CDR3 runs 15 residues. V shed 4 bases, J shed 6 bases, and the junction held 12 bases outside the gene matches. The DNA of the CDR3 is TGCAGCGTTGGGGACAGGGTCGCGGACAACGCTGAAGCTTTCTTT. Its translation: CSVGDRVADNAEAFF.

The sample holds many counts of this clonotype. The chain has TRBV27 and TRBJ2-3; 10 bases are a match to TRBD2. This CDR3 region has 15 residues. J lost 4 bases, V lost 3 bases, and 4 bases had no gene match. CDR1 MNHEY and CDR2 SMNVEV come from the germline V gene (reference sequence). In DNA, the CDR3 is TGTGCCAGCAGTTTTGGACTAGCGGCCCCAGATACGCAGTATTTT. Amino acids: CASSFGLAAPDTQYF.

This clonotype turned up a few times. The V call is TRBV9, the J call TRBJ2-2, with D perhaps matching TRBD1 or TRBD2 (5 bases each). The ends were cut back, 3 bases at V and 6 bases at J, with 15 bases in the middle. CDR1 is SGDLS and CDR2 is YYNGEE in the germline V gene. This CDR3 is 15 amino acids long. Here the CDR3 DNA reads TGTGCCAGCAGCGAGGTTAGCGTAGGGGCCGGGGAGCTGTTTTTT. Residues: CASSEVSVGAGELFF. Full variable domain (remainder filled in from reference TRBV9 and TRBJ2-2): DSGVTQTPKHLITATGQRVTLRCSPRSGDLSVYWYQQSLDQGLQFLIQYYNGEERAKGNILERFSAQQFPDLHSELNLSSLELGDSALYFCASSEVSVGAGELFFGEGSRLTVL.

This clonotype was observed many times. This chain links TRBV9 with TRBJ2-7; the match to TRBD2 covers 7 bases. The CDR3 contains 15 residues. The V segment lost 0 bases and the J segment 3 bases; nucleotides outside the gene matches: 6. From germline, CDR1 is SGDLS and CDR2 YYNGEE. This CDR3 is CASSVGGGGGYEQYF. The CDR3 DNA follows: TGTGCCAGCAGCGTAGGGGGGGGAGGAGGCTACGAGCAGTACTTC.

There are a few counts of this clonotype. This chain joins TRBV3-1 and TRBJ1-1; 7 bases align to TRBD1. The CDR3 extends over 15 amino acids. Germline V gene lookup returns CDR1 LGHDT and CDR2 YNNKEL (reference sequence). V dropped 1 base and J dropped 5; count of bases not matched to a gene: 7. CDR3 loop: CASSQARGRRTEAFF. CDR3 sequence (DNA): TGTGCCAGCAGCCAAGCAAGGGGGCGACGGACTGAAGCTTTCTTT.

This clonotype turned up a few times. The chain couples TRBV30 to TRBJ2-7, with no clear D. The CDR3 is 12 residues long. V dropped 4 bases and J dropped 7 bases, with 14 bases sitting between them. Germline V lookup: CDR1 GTSNPN, CDR2 SVGIG (reference sequence). CDR3 protein: CAWTPGPTEQYF. The CDR3 DNA reads as TGTGCCTGGACGCCAGGTCCTACGGAGCAGTACTTC. Using reference TRBV30 and TRBJ2-7 for the parts outside the CDR3, the full variable domain is SQTIHQWPATLVQPVGSPLSLECTVEGTSNPNLYWYRQAAGRGLQLLFYSVGIGQISSEVPQNLSASRPQDRQFILSSKKLLLSDSGFYLCAWTPGPTEQYFGPGTRLTVT.

This clonotype was counted ten times or more. The CDR3 here is CASSSFTGSSYNEQFF. The CDR3, as DNA: TGTGCCAGCAGCTCATTTACGGGAAGCTCCTACAATGAGCAGTTCTTC. This sequence joins TRBV9 and TRBJ2-1; D may be TRBD2 (5 bases). CDR3 length: 16 residues. Per the germline V gene, CDR1 is SGDLS and CDR2 is YYNGEE. V was shortened by 4 bases and J by 0 bases, with 14 bases between the two germline ends.

This clonotype occurred many times. The chain recombines TRBV2 with TRBJ1-5; D is unclear. The germline V gene has CDR1 SNHLY and CDR2 FYNNEI. Trimming took off 6 bases at V and 0 bases at J, with 6 bases between the two ends. The CDR3 length is 13 residues. This chain's CDR3 is CASSSYSNQPQHF. In nucleotides, the CDR3 is TGTGCCAGCAGCTCCTATAGCAATCAGCCCCAGCATTTT. Based on the CDR3 plus reference TRBV2 and TRBJ1-5, the full variable domain is EPEVTQTPSHQVTQMGQEVILRCVPISNHLYFYWYRQILGQKVEFLVSFYNNEISEKSEIFDDQFSVERPDGSNFTLKIRSTKLEDSAMYFCASSSYSNQPQHFGDGTRLSIL.

This clonotype was picked up many times. This chain joins TRBV2 and TRBJ1-4; D is uncertain. The length of the CDR3 is 14 residues. V was shortened by 5 bases and J by 8 bases, with 15 bases between the two germline ends. Germline assignment: CDR1 SNHLY and CDR2 FYNNEI. The CDR3 bases are TGTGCCAGCAGTACCCGGCGGTCGGGGGAAAAACTGTTTTTT. Its protein is CASSTRRSGEKLFF.

The sample holds many counts of this clonotype. In DNA, the CDR3 is TGCAGTGCTAGACGGGTGAACACTGAAGCTTTCTTT. This codes for CSARRVNTEAFF. The gene calls are TRBV20-1 and TRBJ1-1; D is uncertain. CDR3 length: 12 residues. Germline CDR1 is DFQATT and CDR2 is SNEGSKA (reference sequence). V gave up 2 bases and J gave up 0 bases, with 4 bases separating them.

This clonotype was seen a handful of times. This sequence joins TRBV6-1 and TRBJ1-2; 7 nucleotides line up with TRBD1. The germline gives CDR1 MNHNS, CDR2 SASEGT. The V segment lost 4 bases and the J segment 3 bases; nucleotides outside the gene matches: 14. The CDR3 is 17 residues long. The CDR3 reads CASSGNLKRGRDYGYTF. In nucleotides, the CDR3 is TGTGCCAGCAGTGGTAATCTCAAAAGGGGGCGGGACTATGGCTACACCTTC.

Comments on this clonotype: A single base separates this from a much larger clone, so it may be a read error. The rearrangement joins TRBV2 to TRBJ2-1; 10 bases agree with TRBD2. This CDR3 spans 15 amino acids. After removal of 6 bases from V and 7 bases from J, the junction contained 9 bases not matched to a gene. Germline V gene lookup returns CDR1 SNHLY and CDR2 FYNNEI. The CDR3 sequence is CASSANELAGNEQFF. For the CDR3, the DNA is TGTGCCAGCAGCGCAAACGAACTAGCGGGGAATGAGCAGTTCTTC.

This clonotype was seen a few times. This sequence joins TRBV19 and TRBJ1-1; D is perhaps TRBD1 (6 bases). This CDR3 spans 14 amino acids. Germline V gene data show CDR1 as LNHDA and CDR2 as SQIVND (reference sequence). Trimming stripped 6 bases from V and 1 base from J, with 12 bases between. CDR3 amino acids: CASRQGGSNTEAFF. In DNA form, the CDR3 reads TGTGCCAGTAGACAGGGAGGGTCGAACACTGAAGCTTTCTTT.